The 14 T cell receptor beta chains presented below share a single source sample, sequenced in a study of cytomegalovirus exposure and HLA in healthy donors. The primer mix had 60 Vbeta and 13 Jbeta primers. Clones were read by immunoSEQ multiplex PCR, and TCRdb kept only the in-frame ones, dropping some. The sample holds fewer than 200,000 clones, around 80% seen once. Sequencing used PBMCs. The receptors were sampled from a woman between 18 and 29 years old in good health and CMV-seronegative.

The chain carries TRBV9 and TRBJ2-7; 7 bases are a match to TRBD2. This CDR3 has 15 amino acids. J gave up 3 bases and V 0 bases, and 6 bases lay outside the gene matches. The V gene's germline CDR1 is SGDLS and CDR2 YYNGEE. The CDR3 bases are TGTGCCAGCAGCGTAGACTCGGCTAGCGGCTACGAGCAGTACTTC. Translation gives CASSVDSASGYEQYF.

The chain combines TRBV5-1 with TRBJ2-7, with D perhaps matching TRBD2 (6 bases). Germline CDR1 SGHRS, CDR2 YFSETQ. This CDR3 spans 13 amino acids. V was clipped by 7 bases and J by 7 bases, with 18 bases between them. In DNA, the CDR3 is TGCGCCAGCGGAATGTCTGGGGCGGGGGAGCAGTACTTC. It encodes CASGMSGAGEQYF. The full variable domain, in which reference TRBV5-1 and TRBJ2-7 provide the parts outside the CDR3, is KAGVTQTPRYLIKTRGQQVTLSCSPISGHRSVSWYQQTPGQGLQFLFEYFSETQRNKGNFPGRFSGRQFSNSRSEMNVSTLELGDSALYLCASGMSGAGEQYFGPGTRLTVT.

V is TRBV9 and J is TRBJ2-2; D not resolved. The CDR3 is made up of 15 amino acids. Trimming pared 2 bases from V and 1 base from J, leaving 9 bases between. From germline, CDR1 is SGDLS and CDR2 YYNGEE. CDR3 sequence (DNA): TGTGCCAGCAGCGTTGAGAGTGTGAACACCGGGGAGCTGTTTTTT. It yields the protein CASSVESVNTGELFF.

The chain employs TRBV9 and TRBJ2-2, with 8 bases lining up with TRBD1. Germline CDR1 SGDLS, CDR2 YYNGEE. V was clipped by 2 bases and J by 4 bases; unmatched bases: 7. The CDR3 spans 16 residues. Here the CDR3 DNA reads TGTGCCAGCAGCGTTAGGACAGGGCCGGGCACCGGGGAGCTGTTTTTT. Amino acid sequence: CASSVRTGPGTGELFF. Together with reference TRBV9 and TRBJ2-2, the CDR3 gives the full variable domain: DSGVTQTPKHLITATGQRVTLRCSPRSGDLSVYWYQQSLDQGLQFLIQYYNGEERAKGNILERFSAQQFPDLHSELNLSSLELGDSALYFCASSVRTGPGTGELFFGEGSRLTVL.

The rearrangement links TRBV27 to TRBJ1-3, with a weak D call TRBD1 (6 bases). The CDR3 extends over 14 amino acids. With 7 bases removed from V and 1 base from J, the gap between germline ends came to 11 bases. The germline gives CDR1 MNHEY, CDR2 SMNVEV (reference sequence). CDR3 coding DNA: TGTGCCAGCATAACAGGGAAATCTGGAAACACCATATATTTT. It encodes CASITGKSGNTIYF.

The gene calls are TRBV13 and TRBJ2-3; 8 positions agree with TRBD2. Unmatched junction bases numbered 6, after V lost 4 bases and J lost 0 bases. Germline CDR1 is PRHDT and CDR2 is FYEKMQ (reference sequence). The CDR3 has 16 residues. The CDR3 here is CASSSLLAASTDTQYF. CDR3 nucleotides: TGTGCCAGCAGCTCCTTACTAGCGGCCAGCACAGATACGCAGTATTTT.

This chain connects TRBV5-5 to TRBJ2-3; 7 nucleotides align to TRBD1. Germline V gene lookup returns CDR1 SGHKS and CDR2 YYEKEE (reference sequence). The junction had 15 bases not matched to a gene; V was cut back by 3 bases and J by 5 bases. This CDR3 is 17 amino acids long. CDR3 residues: CASSSGWDSSRRDTQYF. CDR3 sequence (DNA): TGTGCCAGCAGCTCGGGGTGGGACAGCTCGCGGCGAGATACGCAGTATTTT.

V and J are TRBV7-8 and TRBJ1-6; 7 bases map to TRBD1. Germline values: CDR1 SGHVS, CDR2 FQNEAQ. Unmatched junction bases numbered 3, after V lost 2 bases and J lost 8 bases. This CDR3 contains 14 residues. CDR3 nucleotide sequence: TGTGCCAGCAGCTTATGGGACAGAGATTCACCCCTCCACTTT. Amino acid sequence: CASSLWDRDSPLHF.

The chain combines TRBV28 with TRBJ1-2, with 9 bases identical to TRBD1. This CDR3 comprises 14 residues. CDR1 is MDHEN and CDR2 is SYDVKM in the germline V gene. V was clipped by 5 bases and J by 6 bases; unmatched bases: 7. CDR3 residues: CASSNTGGSHGYTF. CDR3 sequence (DNA): TGTGCCAGCAGTAATACAGGGGGCTCCCATGGCTACACCTTC.

The chain employs TRBV19 and TRBJ1-1; D is ambiguous. The V gene's germline CDR1 is LNHDA and CDR2 SQIVND (reference sequence). CDR3 length equals 11 residues. Trimming pared 8 bases from V and 3 bases from J, leaving 7 bases between. The CDR3 bases are TGTGCCAGTGTTCGGGACACTGAAGCTTTCTTT. Protein: CASVRDTEAFF.

The chain has TRBV25-1 and TRBJ2-1, with D maybe TRBD2 (6 bases). The CDR3 is 18 residues long. Per the germline V gene, CDR1 is MGHDK and CDR2 is SYGVNS. Trimming left V 7 bases short and J 1 base short, with 23 bases between. The CDR3 reads CASTKNPAGKSSYNEQFF. CDR3 bases: TGTGCCAGCACCAAGAACCCCGCGGGGAAGTCTTCCTACAATGAGCAGTTCTTC.

The chain carries TRBV5-5 and TRBJ2-2; D not certain. Germline CDR1 SGHKS, CDR2 YYEKEE (reference sequence). The CDR3 covers 14 residues. Trimming removed 0 bases from V and 1 base from J, with 4 bases in between. CDR3 residues: CASSLELNTGELFF. The CDR3 region has the DNA TGTGCCAGCAGCTTGGAACTGAACACCGGGGAGCTGTTTTTT.

V and J are TRBV19 and TRBJ2-1, with 8 positions matching TRBD2. CDR1 is LNHDA and CDR2 is SQIVND in the germline V gene (reference sequence). Trimming at V came to 3 bases and at J to 5 bases, leaving 3 bases not matched to a gene. The CDR3 is made up of 14 amino acids. Written as DNA, the CDR3 is TGTGCCAGTAGTATGATACTAGCGGACAATGAGCAGTTCTTC. It specifies CASSMILADNEQFF. The entire variable domain, with the rest obtained from reference TRBV19 and TRBJ2-1, is as follows: DGGITQSPKYLFRKEGQNVTLSCEQNLNHDAMYWYRQDPGQGLRLIYYSQIVNDFQKGDIAEGYSVSREKKESFPLTVTSAQKNPTAFYLCASSMILADNEQFFGPGTRLTVL.

The gene calls are TRBV15 and TRBJ2-7, with 8 bases aligning to TRBD2. The germline gives CDR1 LNHNV, CDR2 YYDKDF (reference sequence). This CDR3 is 14 amino acids long. J gave up 7 bases and V 4 bases, and 9 bases lay outside the gene matches. The CDR3, as DNA: TGTGCCACCAGCACGGGGGGGGCGGGCGGGGAGCAGTACTTC. Translating gives CATSTGGAGGEQYF. The variable domain in full, with the rest retrieved from reference TRBV15 and TRBJ2-7, is DAMVIQNPRYQVTQFGKPVTLSCSQTLNHNVMYWYQQKSSQAPKLLFHYYDKDFNNEADTPDNFQSRRPNTSFCFLDIRSPGLGDTAMYLCATSTGGAGGEQYFGPGTRLTVT.